This section outlines one TCR beta chain sequence together with its context. Its matching antigen is unknown. The data belong to a study of T cells in localized non-small cell lung cancer. Findings and caveats of the study: Within adjacent lung there appeared a median around 55 of the top 100 tumor clones. Maximal T cell clonality occurred in uninvolved adjacent lung, with tumor ranking below it.

Produced via immunoSEQ multiplex PCR; TCRdb's table is partial and in-frame only. The table has around 78,000 clones, more than 75% seen once. The CDR3 length is 16 residues. Germline assignment: CDR1 SGHDT and CDR2 YYEEEE. The V gene end was trimmed by 2 bases and the J gene end by 2 bases; junction bases not matched to a gene: 3. The chain carries TRBV5-6 and TRBJ2-3; 12 nucleotides align to TRBD2. This specimen consisted of peripheral blood, obtained before any cancer treatment. The receptor was derived from a woman aged 35 to 70 with stage I squamous cell lung carcinoma. The CDR3 loop reads CASSFGLAGYTDTQYF. DNA for the CDR3: TGTGCCAGCAGCTTTGGACTAGCGGGGTACACAGATACGCAGTATTTT.